This T cell receptor beta chain was captured in a study of Graves' ophthalmopathy and Graves' hyperthyroidism (dated by TCRdb to 2016 to 2019). With respect to the entire study: Peripheral blood samples were taken at the time of initial diagnosis, before any treatment was given. To tell Graves' ophthalmopathy apart from Graves' hyperthyroidism, and to predict which patients would progress to ophthalmopathy, the study relied on TCR beta repertoire signatures. In total, 135 blood samples were TCR-sequenced: around 42 ophthalmopathy, roughly 80 hyperthyroidism and roughly 17 hyperthyroidism-to-ophthalmopathy patients. To explore V-J signatures that distinguish ophthalmopathy from hyperthyroidism, a discovery set of about a hundred patients was enrolled, made up of around 40 with ophthalmopathy and some 60 with stable hyperthyroidism. An independent validation cohort comprised roughly 20 hyperthyroidism patients and over 15 patients who later progressed from hyperthyroidism to ophthalmopathy. In five or six hyperthyroidism patients, T-cell repertoires of thyroid tissue and blood were compared. Once sampling was done, hyperthyroidism patients were given methimazole at a starting dose of 30 mg daily, while ophthalmopathy patients were given high-dose intravenous methylprednisolone. For training and testing, the 100 patients in the discovery cohort were randomly divided in a 7:3 ratio.

TCR beta CDR3 regions were amplified from RNA transcripts for repertoire sequencing. A first-round RT-PCR used HTBI primers with the Qiagen OneStep RT-PCR kit, followed by a second-round multiplex PCR, size selection and purification. The libraries underwent paired-end sequencing with 100 bp reads on an Illumina HiSeq2000. As for the authors' bioinformatics: Reads were processed with SOAPnuke, discarding reads with adapters, uncalled bases, mean Phred below 15, or no exact constant-primer or identifier match. COPE v1.2.5 was used to merge the high-quality paired reads. Clonotypes were defined as unique nucleotide sequences and were aligned to IMGT TRB V, D and J references using MiTCR v1.1. Analysis was restricted to V-J combinations with a frequency above 0.0001, which covered 99.2% of repertoires. For each V-J combination, a TCR clonal expansion and chaos score was defined as the ratio of F50 clonal expansion to chaos observed in the TCRdist matrix. Welch's t-statistics and random forest were used to reduce the features to roughly 14 V-J combinations, which were then used as input to a naive Bayes classifier. The similarity between thyroid and blood repertoires was quantified using the Morisita-Horn index. TCRdb cleaned the public reads at Q25 with fastp, built clones with MiXCR and kept in-frame beta chains. Identical CDR3 proteins give one entry, which carries the most common genes and DNA. In this record, the V and J calls reflect TCRdb's handling and not the investigators' own analysis. A total of 150,000 to 200,000 distinct CDR3 sequences appear in this sample, approximately 40% of them only once. The ten largest clones represent approximately 8.9% of the sample.

Beyond this particular receptor, the publication reports: In cross-validation, the 13-signature model distinguished ophthalmopathy from stable hyperthyroidism with approximately 85% sensitivity and around 82% specificity, and in the test set the corresponding values were approximately 80% and 75%. No statistical method was used to set the sample size in advance, and the investigators knew which group each participant was assigned to. In validation, the model predicted ophthalmopathy progression with 70.59% sensitivity and 72% to 80% specificity; about a dozen predicted patients were CT-confirmed with GO in a median of 6.5 months. Most expanded thyroid clonotypes with a frequency above 0.001 also appeared in blood, which suggests that blood repertoires may reflect the immune response in the thyroid.

A word on this clonotype: The antigen this receptor binds is unknown. Base qualities are not at hand, and no much larger clone is one base apart.

Ophthalmopathy patients had moderately to severely active disease, Clinical Activity Score of at least 3, NOSPECS grade of at least 4, and disease duration under 3 months. Patients were excluded if they had other autoimmune diseases, uncontrolled infections, pregnancy or lactation. Diagnosis was based on clinical symptoms, serum thyroxine, TRAb, thyroid ultrasound and orbital computed tomography. Ficoll-Paque density gradient centrifugation was used to isolate PBMCs from about 9.4 ml of fresh peripheral blood. Trizol reagent was used to extract the total RNA, and its quality was then checked on an Agilent 2100 Bioanalyzer. The clonotype originates from a man aged 25 to 40 with Graves' ophthalmopathy. Donor details come from another sample of the same person, matched by shared clones. Sequenced sample: peripheral blood.

The CDR3 protein: CASSLLPLGYEQYF. DNA sequence: TGTGCCAGCAGTCTCCTGCCCCTCGGGTACGAGCAGTACTTC. The chain links TRBV27 with TRBJ2-7, with the D gene call left open. Spanning cysteine to phenylalanine, the CDR3 consists of 14 amino acids. Only the CDR3 portion is preserved as DNA: 42 bases, with reading frame beginning at the first base. The trim is 5 bases for V and 4 bases for J, with a gap of 15 bases between the germline ends. According to the germline V gene (reference sequence), CDR1 reads MNHEY and CDR2 reads SMNVEV.